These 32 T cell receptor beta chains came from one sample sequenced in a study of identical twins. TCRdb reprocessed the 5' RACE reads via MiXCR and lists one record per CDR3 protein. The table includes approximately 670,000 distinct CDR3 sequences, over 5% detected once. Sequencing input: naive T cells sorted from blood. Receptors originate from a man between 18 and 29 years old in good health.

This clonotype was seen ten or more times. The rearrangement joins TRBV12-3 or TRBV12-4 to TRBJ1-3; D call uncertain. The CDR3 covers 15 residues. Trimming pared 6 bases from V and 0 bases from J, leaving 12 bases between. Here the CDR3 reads CASRSGPYSGNTIYF. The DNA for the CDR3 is TGTGCCAGCAGATCCGGGCCCTACTCTGGAAACACCATATATTTT.

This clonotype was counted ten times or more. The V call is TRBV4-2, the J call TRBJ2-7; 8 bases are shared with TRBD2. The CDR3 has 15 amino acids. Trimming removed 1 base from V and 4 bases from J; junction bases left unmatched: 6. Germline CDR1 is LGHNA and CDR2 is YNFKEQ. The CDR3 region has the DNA TGTGCCAGCAGCCAAGCTACTAGCGGAGATTACGAGCAGTACTTC. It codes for CASSQATSGDYEQYF.

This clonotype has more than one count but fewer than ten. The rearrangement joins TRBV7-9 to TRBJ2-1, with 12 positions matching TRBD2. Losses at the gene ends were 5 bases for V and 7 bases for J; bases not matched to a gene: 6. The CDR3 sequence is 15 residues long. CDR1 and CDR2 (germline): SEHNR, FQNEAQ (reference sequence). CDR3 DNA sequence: TGTGCCAGCAGCCTATCCGGGACTAGCGGGAATGAGCAGTTCTTC. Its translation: CASSLSGTSGNEQFF.

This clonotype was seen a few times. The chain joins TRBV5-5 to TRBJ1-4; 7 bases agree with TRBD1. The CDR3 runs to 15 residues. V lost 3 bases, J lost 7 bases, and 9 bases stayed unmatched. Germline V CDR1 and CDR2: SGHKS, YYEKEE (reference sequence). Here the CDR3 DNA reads TGTGCCAGCAGCTCCCTACAGGGGAGGGGTGAAAAACTGTTTTTT. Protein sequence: CASSSLQGRGEKLFF. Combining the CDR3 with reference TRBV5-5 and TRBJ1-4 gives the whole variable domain DAGVTQSPTHLIKTRGQQVTLRCSPISGHKSVSWYQQVLGQGPQFIFQYYEKEERGRGNFPDRFSARQFPNYSSELNVNALLLGDSALYLCASSSLQGRGEKLFFGSGTQLSVL.

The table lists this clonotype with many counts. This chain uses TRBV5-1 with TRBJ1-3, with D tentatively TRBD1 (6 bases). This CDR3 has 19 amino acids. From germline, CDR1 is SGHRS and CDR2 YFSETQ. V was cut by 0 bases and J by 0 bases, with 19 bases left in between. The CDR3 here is CASSLAVSGAFSSGNTIYF. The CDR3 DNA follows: TGCGCCAGCAGCTTGGCCGTATCAGGGGCCTTCTCCTCTGGAAACACCATATATTTT.

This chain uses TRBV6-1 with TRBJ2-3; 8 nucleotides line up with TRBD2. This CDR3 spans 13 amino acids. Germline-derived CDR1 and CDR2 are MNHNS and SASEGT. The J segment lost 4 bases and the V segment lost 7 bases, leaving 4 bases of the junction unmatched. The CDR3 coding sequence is TGTGCCAGCATAAGCGGGAGTTCAGATACGCAGTATTTT. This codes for CASISGSSDTQYF.

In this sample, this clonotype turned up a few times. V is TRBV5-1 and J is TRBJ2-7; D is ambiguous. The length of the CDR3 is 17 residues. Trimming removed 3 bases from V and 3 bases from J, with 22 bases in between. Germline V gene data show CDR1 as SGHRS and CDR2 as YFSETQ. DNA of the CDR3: TGCGCCAGCAGCTCCCCTCCGACCGGACCCTGGTACTACGAGCAGTACTTC. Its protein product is CASSSPPTGPWYYEQYF.

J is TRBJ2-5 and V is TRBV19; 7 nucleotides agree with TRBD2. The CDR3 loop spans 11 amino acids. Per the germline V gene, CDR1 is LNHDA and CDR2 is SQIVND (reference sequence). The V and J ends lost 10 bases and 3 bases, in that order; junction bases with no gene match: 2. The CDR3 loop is CATRGEETQYF. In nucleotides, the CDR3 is TGTGCCACCCGGGGGGAAGAGACCCAGTACTTC. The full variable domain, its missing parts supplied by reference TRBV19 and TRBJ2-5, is DGGITQSPKYLFRKEGQNVTLSCEQNLNHDAMYWYRQDPGQGLRLIYYSQIVNDFQKGDIAEGYSVSREKKESFPLTVTSAQKNPTAFYLCATRGEETQYFGPGTRLLVL.

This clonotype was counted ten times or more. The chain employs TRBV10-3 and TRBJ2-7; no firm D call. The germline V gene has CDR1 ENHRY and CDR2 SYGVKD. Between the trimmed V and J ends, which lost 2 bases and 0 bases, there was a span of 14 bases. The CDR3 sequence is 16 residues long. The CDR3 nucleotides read TGTGCCATCAGTGAGCCCTACCCGACAAGCTCCTACGAGCAGTACTTC. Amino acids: CAISEPYPTSSYEQYF.

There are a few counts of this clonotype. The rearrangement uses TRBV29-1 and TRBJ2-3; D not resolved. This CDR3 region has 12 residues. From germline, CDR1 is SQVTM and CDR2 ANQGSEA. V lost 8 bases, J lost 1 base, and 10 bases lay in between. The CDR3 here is CSLSWGTDTQYF. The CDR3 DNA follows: TGCAGCCTTTCATGGGGCACAGATACGCAGTATTTT.

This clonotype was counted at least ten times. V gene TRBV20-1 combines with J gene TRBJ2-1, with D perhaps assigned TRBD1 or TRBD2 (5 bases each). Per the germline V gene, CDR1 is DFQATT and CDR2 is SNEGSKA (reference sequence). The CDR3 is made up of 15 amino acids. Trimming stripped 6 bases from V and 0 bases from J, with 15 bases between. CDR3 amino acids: CSAPDPGSSYNEQFF. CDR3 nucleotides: TGCAGTGCACCCGACCCAGGGAGCTCCTACAATGAGCAGTTCTTC.

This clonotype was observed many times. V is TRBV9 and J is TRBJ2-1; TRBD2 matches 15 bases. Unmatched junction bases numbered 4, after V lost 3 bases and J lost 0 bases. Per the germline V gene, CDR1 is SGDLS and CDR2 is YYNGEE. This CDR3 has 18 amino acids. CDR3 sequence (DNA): TGTGCCAGCAGCGGGACTAGCGGGAGGGCCCTCTCCTACAATGAGCAGTTCTTC. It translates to CASSGTSGRALSYNEQFF.

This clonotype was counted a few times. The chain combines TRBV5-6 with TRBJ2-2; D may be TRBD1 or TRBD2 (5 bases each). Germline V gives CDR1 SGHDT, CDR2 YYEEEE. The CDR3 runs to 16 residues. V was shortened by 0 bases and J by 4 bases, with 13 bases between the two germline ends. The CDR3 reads CASSLGDRLATGELFF. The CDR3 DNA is TGTGCCAGCAGCTTGGGGGACCGCCTAGCCACCGGGGAGCTGTTTTTT.

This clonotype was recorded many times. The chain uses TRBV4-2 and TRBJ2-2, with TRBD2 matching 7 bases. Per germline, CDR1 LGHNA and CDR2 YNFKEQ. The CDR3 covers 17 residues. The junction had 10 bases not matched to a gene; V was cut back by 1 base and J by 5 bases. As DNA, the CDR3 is TGTGCCAGCAGCCAAGGAATAGACAGCGGGGCTACCGGGGAGCTGTTTTTT. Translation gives CASSQGIDSGATGELFF.

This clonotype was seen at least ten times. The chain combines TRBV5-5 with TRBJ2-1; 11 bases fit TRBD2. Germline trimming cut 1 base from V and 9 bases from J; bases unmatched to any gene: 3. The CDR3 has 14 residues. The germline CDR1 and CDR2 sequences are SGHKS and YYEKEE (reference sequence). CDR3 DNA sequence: TGTGCCAGCAGCTTGACTAGCGGGAGCGCTGAGCAGTTCTTC. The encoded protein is CASSLTSGSAEQFF. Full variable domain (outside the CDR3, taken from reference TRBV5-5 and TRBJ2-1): DAGVTQSPTHLIKTRGQQVTLRCSPISGHKSVSWYQQVLGQGPQFIFQYYEKEERGRGNFPDRFSARQFPNYSSELNVNALLLGDSALYLCASSLTSGSAEQFFGPGTRLTVL.

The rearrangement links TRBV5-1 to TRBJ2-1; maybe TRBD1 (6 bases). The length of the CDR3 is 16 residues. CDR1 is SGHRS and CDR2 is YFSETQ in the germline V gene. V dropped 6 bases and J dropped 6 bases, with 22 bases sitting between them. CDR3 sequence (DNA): TGCGCCAGCATCATTGGGGTAGGACAGCGCCCCAATGAGCAGTTCTTC. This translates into CASIIGVGQRPNEQFF.

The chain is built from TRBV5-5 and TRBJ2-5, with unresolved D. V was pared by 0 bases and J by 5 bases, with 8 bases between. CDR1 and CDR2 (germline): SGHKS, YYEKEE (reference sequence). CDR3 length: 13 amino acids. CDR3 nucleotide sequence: TGTGCCAGCAGCTTGGCTCTGAGGGAGACCCAGTACTTC. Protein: CASSLALRETQYF.

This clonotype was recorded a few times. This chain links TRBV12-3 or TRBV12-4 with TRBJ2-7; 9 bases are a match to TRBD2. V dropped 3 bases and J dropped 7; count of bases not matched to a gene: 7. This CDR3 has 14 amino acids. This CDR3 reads CASSLGGRAWEQYV. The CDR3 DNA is TGTGCCAGCAGTTTGGGCGGGAGGGCCTGGGAGCAGTACGTC.

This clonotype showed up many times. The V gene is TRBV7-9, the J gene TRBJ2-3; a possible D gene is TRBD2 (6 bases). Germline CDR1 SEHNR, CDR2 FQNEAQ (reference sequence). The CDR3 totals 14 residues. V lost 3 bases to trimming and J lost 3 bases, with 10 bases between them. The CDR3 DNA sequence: TGTGCCAGCAGCTTGGGGACTCTTACAGATACGCAGTATTTT. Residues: CASSLGTLTDTQYF.

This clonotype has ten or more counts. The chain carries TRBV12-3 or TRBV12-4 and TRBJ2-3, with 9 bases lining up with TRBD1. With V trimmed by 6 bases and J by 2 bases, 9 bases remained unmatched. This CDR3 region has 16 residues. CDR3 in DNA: TGTGCCAGCAGAACCTCCGGGACAGGGTTCACAGATACGCAGTATTTT. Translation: CASRTSGTGFTDTQYF.

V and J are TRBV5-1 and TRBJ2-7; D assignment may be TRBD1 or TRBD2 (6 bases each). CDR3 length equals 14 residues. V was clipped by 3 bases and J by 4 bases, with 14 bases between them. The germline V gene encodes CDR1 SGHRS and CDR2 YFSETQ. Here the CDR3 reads CASSWGGGGYEQYV. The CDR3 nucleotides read TGCGCCAGCAGCTGGGGCGGAGGGGGTTACGAGCAGTACGTC.

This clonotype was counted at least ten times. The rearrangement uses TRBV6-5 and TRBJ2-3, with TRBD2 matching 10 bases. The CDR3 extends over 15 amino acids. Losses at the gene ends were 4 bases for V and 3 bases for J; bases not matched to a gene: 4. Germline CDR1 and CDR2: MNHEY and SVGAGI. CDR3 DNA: TGTGCCAGCAGTTTTACTAGCGGGATTACAGATACGCAGTATTTT. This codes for CASSFTSGITDTQYF.

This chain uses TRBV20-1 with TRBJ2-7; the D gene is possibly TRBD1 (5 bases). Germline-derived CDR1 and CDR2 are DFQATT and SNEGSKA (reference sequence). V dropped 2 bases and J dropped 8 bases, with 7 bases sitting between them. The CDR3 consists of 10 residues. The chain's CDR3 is CSARWGKQYF. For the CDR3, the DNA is TGCAGTGCTAGATGGGGCAAGCAGTACTTC.

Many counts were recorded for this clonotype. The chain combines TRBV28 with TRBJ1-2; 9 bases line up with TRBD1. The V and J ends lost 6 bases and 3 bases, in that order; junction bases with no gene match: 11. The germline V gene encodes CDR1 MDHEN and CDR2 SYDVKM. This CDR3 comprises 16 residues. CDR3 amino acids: CASRRPGTGSDYGYTF. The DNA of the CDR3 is TGTGCCAGCAGACGCCCCGGGACAGGGTCTGACTATGGCTACACCTTC.

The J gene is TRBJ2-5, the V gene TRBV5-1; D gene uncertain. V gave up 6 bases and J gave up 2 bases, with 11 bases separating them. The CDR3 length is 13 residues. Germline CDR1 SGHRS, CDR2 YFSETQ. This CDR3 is CASTARKQETQYF. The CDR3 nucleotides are TGCGCCAGCACAGCCCGTAAACAAGAGACCCAGTACTTC.

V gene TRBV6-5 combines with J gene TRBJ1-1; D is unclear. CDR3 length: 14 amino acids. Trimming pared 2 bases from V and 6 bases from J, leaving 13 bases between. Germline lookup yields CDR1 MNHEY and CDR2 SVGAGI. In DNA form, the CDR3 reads TGTGCCAGCAGTTACCAGTCGACGTACGCTGAAGCTTTCTTT. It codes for CASSYQSTYAEAFF.

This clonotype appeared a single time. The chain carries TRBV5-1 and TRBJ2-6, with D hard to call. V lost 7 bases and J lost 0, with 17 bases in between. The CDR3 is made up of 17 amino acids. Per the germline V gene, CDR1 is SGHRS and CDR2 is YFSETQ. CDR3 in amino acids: CASSQRLGVSGANVLTF. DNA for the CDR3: TGCGCCAGCTCACAAAGACTGGGCGTCTCTGGGGCCAACGTCCTGACTTTC.

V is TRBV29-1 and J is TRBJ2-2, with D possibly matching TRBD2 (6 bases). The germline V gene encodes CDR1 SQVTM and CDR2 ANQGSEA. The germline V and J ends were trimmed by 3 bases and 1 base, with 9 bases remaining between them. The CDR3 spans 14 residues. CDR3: CSVDVGGNTGELFF. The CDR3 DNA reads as TGCAGCGTTGATGTGGGGGGGAACACCGGGGAGCTGTTTTTT.

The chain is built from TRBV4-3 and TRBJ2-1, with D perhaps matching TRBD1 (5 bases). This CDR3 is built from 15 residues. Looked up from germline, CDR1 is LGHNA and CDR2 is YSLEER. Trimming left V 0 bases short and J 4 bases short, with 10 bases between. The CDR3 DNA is TGCGCCAGCAGCCAAGATTTGGGGCCATACAATGAGCAGTTCTTC. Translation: CASSQDLGPYNEQFF.

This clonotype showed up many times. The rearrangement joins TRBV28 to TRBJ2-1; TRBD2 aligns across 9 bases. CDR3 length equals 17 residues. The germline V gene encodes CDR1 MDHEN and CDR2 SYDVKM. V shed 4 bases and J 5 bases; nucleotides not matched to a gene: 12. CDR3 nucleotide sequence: TGTGCCAGCAGTTCCTGGGGGTTGCGGGAGGGAAACAATGAGCAGTTCTTC. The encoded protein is CASSSWGLREGNNEQFF.

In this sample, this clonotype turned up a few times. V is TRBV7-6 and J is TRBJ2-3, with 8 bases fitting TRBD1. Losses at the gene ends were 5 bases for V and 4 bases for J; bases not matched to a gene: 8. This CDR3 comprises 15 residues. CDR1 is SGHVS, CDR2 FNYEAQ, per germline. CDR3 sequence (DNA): TGTGCCAGCAGCCCGCGGACAGGGAAGTCAGATACGCAGTATTTT. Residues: CASSPRTGKSDTQYF.

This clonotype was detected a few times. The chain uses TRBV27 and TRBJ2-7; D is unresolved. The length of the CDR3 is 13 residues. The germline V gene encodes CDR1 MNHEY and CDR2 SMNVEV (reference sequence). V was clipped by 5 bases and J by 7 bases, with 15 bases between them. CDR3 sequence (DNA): TGTGCCAGCAGTGTCACAAATCTCGGGGAGCAGTACTTC. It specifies CASSVTNLGEQYF.